The 30 T cell receptor beta chains below were found in one sample sequenced in a study of Ad26.COV2.S vaccination and SARS-CoV-2 variants. The treatment here: around 19 received Ad26.COV2.S at low or high dose, single or two shots; 5 received placebo; per-sample allocation not given. Collection of samples fell on day 63 after the first vaccine or placebo injection. Clones were read by immunoSEQ multiplex PCR, and TCRdb kept only the in-frame ones, dropping some. The table lists about 350,000 clones, approximately 86% of them singletons, with around a tenth in the top ten. Material: peripheral blood, obtained in a trial of Ad26.COV2.S vaccine versus placebo. The origin of the receptors is a person aged 18-65 years who received the Ad26.COV2.S COVID-19 vaccine or a placebo.

This chain links TRBV4-3 with TRBJ1-2, with no clear D. CDR1 is LGHNA, CDR2 YSLEER, per germline. Trimming took 1 base from V and 8 from J, leaving 14 bases between them. This CDR3 has 14 amino acids. The CDR3 DNA sequence: TGCGCCAGCAGCCAAGGCCTGCGGGGAAACGGCTACACCTTC. This sequence encodes CASSQGLRGNGYTF.

The count of this clone is one. V and J are TRBV9 and TRBJ2-5; maybe TRBD2 (5 bases). Between the trimmed V and J ends, which lost 0 bases and 2 bases, there was a span of 11 bases. Looked up from germline, CDR1 is SGDLS and CDR2 is YYNGEE. The CDR3 extends over 15 amino acids. Here the CDR3 DNA reads TGTGCCAGCAGCGTAGGGACTGTCTATCAAGAGACCCAGTACTTC. This translates into CASSVGTVYQETQYF.

This clone has just one count. The chain links TRBV4-1 to TRBJ1-5; D might be TRBD1 (5 bases). The CDR3 is made up of 15 amino acids. The germline V gene has CDR1 MGHRA and CDR2 YSYEKL. Trimming took off 0 bases at V and 7 bases at J, with 13 bases between the two ends. CDR3 bases: TGCGCCAGCAGCCAAGAGGGGGTAGGCAGGCAGCCCCAGCATTTT. Translating gives CASSQEGVGRQPQHF.

The rearrangement links TRBV30 to TRBJ2-7, with D unclear. Trimming shortened V by 2 bases and J by 5 bases, and 10 bases separated the two germline ends. Germline V gene lookup returns CDR1 GTSNPN and CDR2 SVGIG (reference sequence). The length of the CDR3 is 12 residues. The CDR3 coding sequence is TGTGCCTGGAGTTTTGGTCCCGACGAGCAGTACTTC. Amino acid sequence: CAWSFGPDEQYF. Full variable domain (outside the CDR3, taken from reference TRBV30 and TRBJ2-7): SQTIHQWPATLVQPVGSPLSLECTVEGTSNPNLYWYRQAAGRGLQLLFYSVGIGQISSEVPQNLSASRPQDRQFILSSKKLLLSDSGFYLCAWSFGPDEQYFGPGTRLTVT.

Concerning this clone: The same CDR3 is also encoded by other DNA sequences in this sample. The chain uses TRBV4-1 and TRBJ1-5; D unclear. The V and J ends lost 0 bases and 4 bases respectively, with 7 bases between them. Germline CDR1 is MGHRA and CDR2 is YSYEKL. CDR3 length: 14 amino acids. The CDR3 DNA follows: TGCGCCAGCAGCCAAGAGGGCAGAAATCAGCCCCAGCATTTT. It yields the protein CASSQEGRNQPQHF.

On this clone: Other DNA sequences from this sample encode an identical CDR3 as well. The chain recombines TRBV5-1 with TRBJ2-3; the match to TRBD2 covers 8 bases. The trim removed 0 bases at V and 3 bases at J, leaving 3 bases unmatched. Germline loops: CDR1 SGHRS, CDR2 YFSETQ. The CDR3 length is 15 residues. CDR3 nucleotide sequence: TGCGCCAGCAGCTTGGCCAGCGGGGGAACAGATACGCAGTATTTT. It codes for CASSLASGGTDTQYF. Drawing the rest from reference TRBV5-1 and TRBJ2-3, the complete variable domain is KAGVTQTPRYLIKTRGQQVTLSCSPISGHRSVSWYQQTPGQGLQFLFEYFSETQRNKGNFPGRFSGRQFSNSRSEMNVSTLELGDSALYLCASSLASGGTDTQYFGPGTRLTVL.

The chain uses TRBV7-2 and TRBJ2-6; TRBD2 is a possible D gene (6 bases). CDR1 and CDR2 (germline): SGHTA, FQGNSA. The CDR3 length is 15 residues. The germline V and J ends were trimmed by 3 bases and 1 base, with 7 bases remaining between them. The CDR3 sequence is CASSFRESGANVLTF. Here the CDR3 DNA reads TGTGCCAGCAGCTTCCGGGAGTCTGGGGCCAACGTCCTGACTTTC. Looking up the rest from reference TRBV7-2 and TRBJ2-6 gives the full variable domain: GAGVSQSPSNKVTEKGKDVELRCDPISGHTALYWYRQSLGQGLEFLIYFQGNSAPDKSGLPSDRFSAERTGGSVSTLTIQRTQQEDSAVYLCASSFRESGANVLTFGAGSRLTVL.

The chain uses TRBV27 and TRBJ2-3; 8 bases match TRBD1. Germline CDR1 and CDR2: MNHEY and SMNVEV (reference sequence). The CDR3 length is 15 residues. V was clipped by 4 bases and J by 6 bases; unmatched bases: 9. CDR3 in DNA: TGTGCCAGCAGTTCAGGGGACAGGATCATCGATACGCAGTATTTT. Its protein is CASSSGDRIIDTQYF.

This clone was seen only a few times. This chain joins TRBV19 and TRBJ1-2; 9 nucleotides line up with TRBD1. Germline CDR1 and CDR2: LNHDA and SQIVND (reference sequence). The length of the CDR3 is 15 residues. With 5 bases clipped from V and 2 bases from J, the junction kept 6 bases outside the gene matches. The CDR3 DNA is TGTGCCAGTAGTCCGCGGACAGGGGCAAACTATGGCTACACCTTC. Protein product: CASSPRTGANYGYTF.

This clone was detected a few times. This chain links TRBV5-1 with TRBJ1-5; D unresolved. The V gene's germline CDR1 is SGHRS and CDR2 YFSETQ. The CDR3 runs to 15 residues. The V end was cut by 5 bases, the J end by 3 bases, with 15 bases between. CDR3 nucleotide sequence: TGCGCCAGCAGGGCTGTCCCCCAGCCCAATCAGCCCCAGCATTTT. Protein sequence: CASRAVPQPNQPQHF.

The chain recombines TRBV9 with TRBJ2-3; 9 bases align to TRBD2. J gave up 2 bases and V 0 bases, and 4 bases lay outside the gene matches. The germline gives CDR1 SGDLS, CDR2 YYNGEE. The CDR3 is 16 residues long. CDR3: CASSVGPSGNTDTQYF. The CDR3 nucleotides are TGTGCCAGCAGCGTAGGGCCTAGCGGGAACACAGATACGCAGTATTTT.

V gene TRBV7-9 combines with J gene TRBJ2-1, with TRBD2 matching over 11 bases. The trim removed 1 base at V and 9 bases at J, leaving 5 bases unmatched. The CDR3 has 15 amino acids. Germline V gene lookup returns CDR1 SEHNR and CDR2 FQNEAQ (reference sequence). For the CDR3, the DNA is TGTGCCAGCAGCTTAGAACTAGCGGGGGTTGTTGAGCAGTTCTTC. This codes for CASSLELAGVVEQFF.

The V call is TRBV2, the J call TRBJ1-5, with D uncertain. The CDR3 is 16 residues long. Germline V CDR1 and CDR2: SNHLY, FYNNEI. Trimming shortened V by 1 base and J by 2 bases, and 12 bases separated the two germline ends. For the CDR3, the DNA is TGTGCCAGCAGTGAAGACTACTTAGTGGGCAATCAGCCCCAGCATTTT. Amino acids: CASSEDYLVGNQPQHF.

The V and J genes are TRBV28 and TRBJ2-2, with a tentative D call TRBD1 (6 bases). The CDR3 extends over 15 amino acids. The germline gives CDR1 MDHEN, CDR2 SYDVKM. The ends were cut back, 4 bases at V and 3 bases at J, with 12 bases in the middle. The CDR3 is CASSSGAVDTGELFF. The CDR3 DNA reads TGTGCCAGCAGTTCAGGGGCGGTGGACACCGGGGAGCTGTTTTTT. Variable domain in full (rest from reference TRBV28 and TRBJ2-2): DVKVTQSSRYLVKRTGEKVFLECVQDMDHENMFWYRQDPGLGLRLIYFSYDVKMKEKGDIPEGYSVSREKKERFSLILESASTNQTSMYLCASSSGAVDTGELFFGEGSRLTVL.

This clone was recorded once. The chain combines TRBV28 with TRBJ2-3; TRBD1 matches at 9 bases. Germline CDR1 and CDR2: MDHEN and SYDVKM. The CDR3 runs to 18 residues. The J segment lost 3 bases and the V segment lost 6 bases, leaving 16 bases of the junction unmatched. The chain's CDR3 is CASRSPGHTGGATDTQYF. As DNA, the CDR3 is TGTGCCAGCAGATCCCCCGGGCACACAGGGGGCGCTACAGATACGCAGTATTTT.

The V gene is TRBV12-3 or TRBV12-4, the J gene TRBJ1-1, with D unresolved. The ends were cut back, 6 bases at V and 0 bases at J, with 5 bases in the middle. This CDR3 has 12 residues. In DNA, the CDR3 is TGTGCCAGCAGGTTAATGAACACTGAAGCTTTCTTT. It encodes CASRLMNTEAFF.

The rearrangement links TRBV2 to TRBJ1-6; 9 nucleotides match TRBD1. This CDR3 is 14 amino acids long. Trimming cost V 11 bases and J 7 bases; bases outside gene matches: 9. CDR1 and CDR2 (germline): SNHLY, FYNNEI. Here the CDR3 reads CAGQTGGRNSPLHF. The CDR3 nucleotides are TGTGCCGGACAAACAGGGGGCAGGAATTCACCCCTCCACTTT.

The chain couples TRBV15 to TRBJ1-5; D not resolved. The CDR3 runs 15 residues. CDR1 LNHNV and CDR2 YYDKDF come from the germline V gene (reference sequence). The V end was cut by 5 bases, the J end by 8 bases, with 19 bases between. CDR3 in amino acids: CATSGWSFSGEPQHF. For the CDR3, the DNA is TGTGCCACCAGCGGCTGGAGTTTCTCCGGAGAGCCCCAGCATTTT.

On this clone: Other DNA sequences of this sample code for an identical CDR3. This chain connects TRBV12-3 or TRBV12-4 to TRBJ2-3; 7 nucleotides line up with TRBD1. The CDR3 runs 13 residues. The V and J ends lost 4 bases and 6 bases, in that order; junction bases with no gene match: 4. CDR3 nucleotides: TGTGCCAGCAGTTACAGGGGAGCGGATACGCAGTATTTT. Amino acid sequence: CASSYRGADTQYF.

The rearrangement joins TRBV5-4 to TRBJ2-5, with 7 bases aligning to TRBD2. The CDR3 contains 15 residues. The germline V gene has CDR1 SGHNT and CDR2 YYREEE (reference sequence). V lost 2 bases to trimming and J lost 1 base; unmatched junction nucleotides: 5. For the CDR3, the DNA is TGTGCCAGCAGCTTAAACGGGGGGTCCCAAGAGACCCAGTACTTC. It translates to CASSLNGGSQETQYF. Combining the CDR3 with reference TRBV5-4 and TRBJ2-5 gives the whole variable domain ETGVTQSPTHLIKTRGQQVTLRCSSQSGHNTVSWYQQALGQGPQFIFQYYREEENGRGNFPPRFSGLQFPNYSSELNVNALELDDSALYLCASSLNGGSQETQYFGPGTRLLVL.

This clone was counted between two and nine times. The V gene is TRBV3-1 (or the pseudogene TRBV3-2), the J gene TRBJ2-1, with 10 bases that match TRBD1. The CDR3 sequence is 15 residues long. The V gene's germline CDR1 is LGHDT and CDR2 YNNKEL (reference sequence). Trimming cost V 7 bases and J 6 bases; bases outside gene matches: 9. CDR3 region: CASKDRDRGGNEQFF. The CDR3 DNA follows: TGTGCCAGCAAGGACCGGGACAGGGGTGGCAATGAGCAGTTCTTC.

The chain carries TRBV5-1 and TRBJ1-2, with D perhaps matching TRBD1 (6 bases). Germline V gives CDR1 SGHRS, CDR2 YFSETQ. V lost 0 bases to trimming and J lost 5 bases, with 20 bases between them. The CDR3 has 17 amino acids. CDR3 residues: CASSLGGQSVMSYGYTF. In DNA, the CDR3 is TGCGCCAGCAGCTTGGGAGGACAGAGTGTGATGTCGTATGGCTACACCTTC.

The count of this clone is one. The chain has TRBV28 and TRBJ2-1; TRBD2 matches 9 bases. The CDR3 has 17 amino acids. Germline CDR1 MDHEN, CDR2 SYDVKM. V lost 6 bases to trimming and J lost 4 bases; unmatched junction nucleotides: 13. The CDR3 is CASSPAGAGGLYNEQFF. As DNA, the CDR3 is TGTGCCAGCAGCCCAGCCGGGGCGGGAGGGTTGTACAATGAGCAGTTCTTC.

CDR3 sequence reads: CASSQGTGTEAFF. CDR3 sequence (DNA): TGTGCCAGCAGTCAAGGTACAGGGACTGAAGCTTTCTTT. The genes are TRBV12-3 or TRBV12-4 and TRBJ1-1, with D maybe TRBD1 (6 bases). This CDR3 spans 13 amino acids. Deletions cut 5 bases from V and 5 bases from J, with 12 bases between.

CDR3 in amino acids: CASSIPREGQQTQYF. The CDR3 DNA follows: TGTGCCAGTAGTATACCCCGGGAGGGACAACAGACGCAGTATTTT. The chain links TRBV19 to TRBJ2-3; the match to TRBD2 covers 8 bases. The CDR3 sequence is 15 residues long. CDR1 and CDR2 (germline): LNHDA, SQIVND (reference sequence). Trimming took 2 bases from V and 9 from J; bases not matched to a gene: 10.

The chain has TRBV4-3 and TRBJ2-7, with a weak D call TRBD1 (6 bases). CDR1 is LGHNA, CDR2 YSLEER, per germline. The CDR3 spans 14 residues. Trimming stripped 0 bases from V and 3 bases from J, with 9 bases between. Here the CDR3 reads CASSQDAGVYEQYF. In nucleotides, the CDR3 is TGCGCCAGCAGCCAAGATGCAGGGGTCTACGAGCAGTACTTC.

This chain links TRBV10-3 with TRBJ2-3, with D unclear. There are 11 residues in the CDR3. Deletions cut 1 base from V and 5 bases from J, with 1 base between. Germline CDR1 ENHRY, CDR2 SYGVKD. The CDR3 sequence is CAISELDTQYF. The CDR3 bases are TGTGCCATCAGTGAGTTAGATACGCAGTATTTT.

This clone occurred many times. The rearrangement uses TRBV10-3 and TRBJ2-7, with a possible D match to TRBD1 (6 bases). From germline, CDR1 is ENHRY and CDR2 SYGVKD. Trimming removed 0 bases at V and 2 bases at J, with 8 bases between. This CDR3 spans 14 amino acids. The CDR3 protein is CAISESGTPYEQYF. The CDR3 nucleotides read TGTGCCATCAGTGAGTCAGGGACACCCTACGAGCAGTACTTC.

Concerning this clone itself: A much larger clone differs by one base, so this may be a read error. This specimen includes other DNA sequences encoding the same CDR3. This sequence joins TRBV28 and TRBJ1-5; D not resolved. Germline V gives CDR1 MDHEN, CDR2 SYDVKM. The CDR3 runs to 13 residues. Trimming stripped 2 bases from V and 4 bases from J, with 6 bases between. The CDR3 DNA reads TGTGCCAGCAGTTTACTGGGTAATCAGCCCCAGCATTTT. Its protein product is CASSLLGNQPQHF.

The rearrangement links TRBV4-3 to TRBJ2-3; D not certain. Germline CDR1 and CDR2: LGHNA and YSLEER. The CDR3 sequence is 14 residues long. The ends were cut back, 2 bases at V and 1 base at J, with 7 bases in the middle. CDR3 protein: CASSQWGRTDTQYF. CDR3 nucleotides: TGCGCCAGCAGCCAATGGGGTCGCACAGATACGCAGTATTTT.